Each of the 26 T cell receptor beta chains below was sequenced from the same sample in a study of T-cell reconstitution after alpha-beta-depleted transplantation in children. Unique molecular identifiers tagged the TCRbeta library. TCRdb re-called the PCR reads with MiXCR, one entry per CDR3 protein. The sample lists about 1,000,000 distinct CDR3 sequences, 25% to 35% occurring once. This sample comprised PBMCs, mostly from graft donor cells, obtained 360 days after TCRalphabeta/CD19-depleted stem cell transplant. The receptors were gathered from a boy under three years old who had a stem cell transplant for SCID, so the T cells may come from the graft donor.

In its sample, this clonotype was seen a few times. The chain uses TRBV29-1 and TRBJ2-7, with D perhaps TRBD1 (5 bases). This CDR3 comprises 13 residues. Germline V gene lookup returns CDR1 SQVTM and CDR2 ANQGSEA. The V and J ends lost 3 bases and 2 bases respectively, with 11 bases between them. CDR3 amino acids: CSVEAGRAYEQYF. The CDR3 region has the DNA TGCAGCGTTGAGGCCGGCAGGGCCTACGAGCAGTACTTC.

This clonotype was seen a few times. V and J are TRBV5-1 and TRBJ2-7; TRBD1 might be the D (5 bases). The CDR3 extends over 16 amino acids. The V gene's germline CDR1 is SGHRS and CDR2 YFSETQ. V was cut by 5 bases and J by 0 bases, with 18 bases left in between. CDR3: CASRPGRFRDSYEQYF. CDR3 DNA: TGCGCCAGCAGACCCGGCCGTTTCAGGGACTCCTACGAGCAGTACTTC.

Note on this clonotype: A read error is likely, as this CDR3 ends without the conserved phenylalanine or tryptophan. The genes are TRBV29-1 and TRBJ1-5; TRBD1 might be the D (5 bases). Trimming stripped 4 bases from V and 11 bases from J, with 18 bases between. This CDR3 region has 13 residues. Germline lookup yields CDR1 SQVTM and CDR2 ANQGSEA. CDR3: CSVGWGSGRAQHY. The CDR3 DNA reads TGCAGCGTTGGTTGGGGGTCCGGGAGGGCCCAGCATTAT.

A few counts support this clonotype. The chain has TRBV20-1 and TRBJ1-4, with D maybe TRBD1 (5 bases). Germline CDR1 reads DFQATT; CDR2 reads SNEGSKA (reference sequence). The germline V and J ends were trimmed by 3 bases and 8 bases, with 10 bases remaining between them. The CDR3 contains 12 residues. DNA for the CDR3: TGCAGTGCTAGTAAGGGGACCGAAAAACTGTTTTTT. This encodes CSASKGTEKLFF.

This clonotype was found a few times. The CDR3 DNA reads as TGCGCCAGCAGCTGGGGGGACTCAGGAGAGACCCAGTACTTC. Residues: CASSWGDSGETQYF. This rearrangement joins TRBV5-1 to TRBJ2-5; TRBD2 might be the D (6 bases). V was cut by 3 bases and J by 4 bases, with 13 bases left in between. Germline V CDR1 and CDR2: SGHRS, YFSETQ. This CDR3 is built from 14 residues.

The chain links TRBV4-3 to TRBJ2-3, with 9 bases aligning to TRBD2. The junction had 8 bases not matched to a gene; V was cut back by 0 bases and J by 4 bases. Per the germline V gene, CDR1 is LGHNA and CDR2 is YSLEER. The CDR3 covers 17 residues. The CDR3 DNA sequence: TGCGCCAGCAGCCAAGATCGGGCGGGGGGGCCAGCAGATACGCAGTATTTT. Translated, it gives CASSQDRAGGPADTQYF.

The V gene is TRBV2, the J gene TRBJ1-5; unclear D gene. The V gene lost 3 bases and the J gene lost 7 bases, with 16 bases spanning the gap. From germline, CDR1 is SNHLY and CDR2 FYNNEI. The CDR3 extends over 15 amino acids. The CDR3 DNA reads TGTGCCAGCAGTGACCCTTGGGAATATGGGCAGCCCCAGCATTTT. Translated: CASSDPWEYGQPQHF.

This clonotype has more than one count but fewer than ten. The rearrangement links TRBV5-6 to TRBJ2-1, with D hard to call. The germline gives CDR1 SGHDT, CDR2 YYEEEE. The CDR3 covers 14 residues. Trimming removed 4 bases from V and 10 bases from J, with 18 bases in between. The CDR3 region is CASSGVRIAEEQFF. The DNA of the CDR3 is TGTGCCAGCAGCGGTGTTAGGATCGCGGAGGAGCAGTTCTTC. Based on the CDR3 plus reference TRBV5-6 and TRBJ2-1, the full variable domain is DAGVTQSPTHLIKTRGQQVTLRCSPKSGHDTVSWYQQALGQGPQFIFQYYEEEERQRGNFPDRFSGHQFPNYSSELNVNALLLGDSALYLCASSGVRIAEEQFFGPGTRLTVL.

This clonotype has a handful of counts. The junction shows a germline mismatch at one end, possibly a read error. The V call is TRBV20-1, the J call TRBJ1-5; D perhaps matches TRBD1 (5 bases). CDR1 and CDR2 from the germline V gene are DFQATT and SNEGSKA (reference sequence). There are 15 residues in the CDR3. The CDR3 nucleotides read TGCAGTGCTAGCCTTCCAGACAGCTACAATCAACCCCAGCATTTT. Translated: CSASLPDSYNQPQHF.

This clonotype was counted between two and nine times. This sequence joins TRBV12-3 or TRBV12-4 and TRBJ2-3, with D unresolved. CDR3 length: 13 residues. Trimming removed 4 bases from V and 2 bases from J, with 7 bases in between. The CDR3 protein is CASSWSHTDTQYF. The CDR3 nucleotides are TGTGCCAGCAGTTGGTCCCACACAGATACGCAGTATTTT.

In its sample, this clonotype was seen a few times. This chain connects TRBV18 to TRBJ2-1; a possible D gene is TRBD2 (6 bases). The CDR3 consists of 14 residues. V gave up 5 bases and J gave up 9 bases, with 17 bases separating them. In germline, CDR1 is KGHSH, CDR2 LQKENI. CDR3 nucleotides: TGTGCCAGCTCAGGGGCGGGGCCGCGAGGTGAGCAGTTCTTC. Its translation is CASSGAGPRGEQFF. The full variable domain, in which reference TRBV18 and TRBJ2-1 provide the parts outside the CDR3, is NAGVMQNPRHLVRRRGQEARLRCSPMKGHSHVYWYRQLPEEGLKFMVYLQKENIIDESGMPKERFSAEFPKEGPSILRIQQVVRGDSAAYFCASSGAGPRGEQFFGPGTRLTVL.

This clonotype occurred a few times. This chain uses TRBV15 with TRBJ1-2; 8 bases align to TRBD1. The CDR3 has 15 residues. The V segment lost 0 bases and the J segment 8 bases; nucleotides outside the gene matches: 8. From germline, CDR1 is LNHNV and CDR2 YYDKDF (reference sequence). In DNA form, the CDR3 reads TGTGCCACCAGCAGAGATCCGACAGGGGTAGGAGGCTACACCTTC. It encodes CATSRDPTGVGGYTF.

This chain connects TRBV5-1 to TRBJ2-1; 9 bases are shared with TRBD2. With 6 bases clipped from V and 3 bases from J, the junction kept 16 bases outside the gene matches. The CDR3 spans 18 residues. The germline gives CDR1 SGHRS, CDR2 YFSETQ. CDR3 protein: CASTSAGGPGGRYNEQFF. As DNA, the CDR3 is TGCGCCAGCACCTCAGCGGGGGGCCCCGGCGGACGCTACAATGAGCAGTTCTTC.

This clonotype was recorded a few times. The rearrangement uses TRBV5-1 and TRBJ1-1; no clear D gene. The CDR3 runs to 15 residues. Trimming removed 4 bases at V and 1 base at J, with 14 bases between. Per the germline V gene, CDR1 is SGHRS and CDR2 is YFSETQ. Here the CDR3 DNA reads TGCGCCAGCAGCCCCCGGTGGGCAGAGAACACTGAAGCTTTCTTT. Translation: CASSPRWAENTEAFF.

This clonotype was seen a few times. The rearrangement joins TRBV5-1 to TRBJ2-1; 12 bases align to TRBD2. This CDR3 is built from 17 residues. From germline, CDR1 is SGHRS and CDR2 YFSETQ. After removal of 0 bases from V and 5 bases from J, the junction contained 6 bases not matched to a gene. The CDR3 protein is CASSLVLAGGPNNEQFF. As DNA, the CDR3 is TGCGCCAGCAGCTTGGTGCTAGCGGGGGGGCCGAACAATGAGCAGTTCTTC.

V usage is TRBV18 and J usage is TRBJ2-6; D remains ambiguous. Germline V CDR1 and CDR2: KGHSH, LQKENI. The V end lost 2 bases, the J end lost 0 bases, and 14 bases lay between the germline ends. The CDR3 is 18 amino acids. For the CDR3, the DNA is TGTGCCAGCTCACCATTGAAGGGAACCCTCTCTGGGGCCAACGTCCTGACTTTC. It yields the protein CASSPLKGTLSGANVLTF. Full variable domain (outside the CDR3, taken from reference TRBV18 and TRBJ2-6): NAGVMQNPRHLVRRRGQEARLRCSPMKGHSHVYWYRQLPEEGLKFMVYLQKENIIDESGMPKERFSAEFPKEGPSILRIQQVVRGDSAAYFCASSPLKGTLSGANVLTFGAGSRLTVL.

This clonotype was seen a handful of times. The chain uses TRBV7-9 and TRBJ1-1; tentative D call: TRBD1 (5 bases). The germline V gene encodes CDR1 SEHNR and CDR2 FQNEAQ (reference sequence). The CDR3 runs to 14 residues. V lost 2 bases and J lost 4, with 11 bases in between. This chain's CDR3 is CASSLWPGSTEAFF. The CDR3 DNA reads TGTGCCAGCAGCTTATGGCCAGGGTCCACTGAAGCTTTCTTT.

The gene calls are TRBV15 and TRBJ2-7, with D perhaps matching TRBD1 or TRBD2 (6 bases each). CDR3 length: 15 residues. Germline V gene sequence: CDR1 LNHNV, CDR2 YYDKDF (reference sequence). V was cut by 11 bases and J by 3 bases, with 23 bases left in between. This chain's CDR3 is CAAAFDLEGGYEQYF. In nucleotides, the CDR3 is TGTGCCGCCGCTTTTGACCTGGAGGGGGGCTACGAGCAGTACTTC.

This clonotype was seen repeatedly, ten times or more. The chain uses TRBV4-3 and TRBJ2-7; tentatively, D is TRBD2 (5 bases). CDR1 is LGHNA and CDR2 is YSLEER in the germline V gene. V dropped 6 bases and J dropped 7 bases, with 13 bases sitting between them. The CDR3 contains 12 residues. CDR3 sequence (DNA): TGCGCCAGCAGGTCGACTTCGGGGGAGCAGTACTTC. This translates into CASRSTSGEQYF.

This clonotype was picked up a small number of times. This chain uses TRBV5-5 with TRBJ2-7; weak D call: TRBD1 (5 bases). Germline-derived CDR1 and CDR2 are SGHKS and YYEKEE (reference sequence). V lost 1 base and J 5 bases, leaving 16 bases between the germline ends. The CDR3 is 15 amino acids. As DNA, the CDR3 is TGTGCCAGCAGCTTGCGCAGGGCCAATTGGGACGAGCAGTACTTC. It specifies CASSLRRANWDEQYF. The full variable domain, with the rest looked up from reference TRBV5-5 and TRBJ2-7, is DAGVTQSPTHLIKTRGQQVTLRCSPISGHKSVSWYQQVLGQGPQFIFQYYEKEERGRGNFPDRFSARQFPNYSSELNVNALLLGDSALYLCASSLRRANWDEQYFGPGTRLTVT.

This clonotype has a count of ten or more. The junction departs from germline at one end; a sequencing error may be responsible. The V and J genes are TRBV5-1 and TRBJ2-2; D is unclear. Looked up from germline, CDR1 is SGHRS and CDR2 is YFSETQ. There are 12 residues in the CDR3. CDR3 protein: CASSFSTGELFF. CDR3 bases: TGTGCCAGCAGTTTCTCCACCGGGGAGCTGTTTTTT.

The gene calls are TRBV29-1 and TRBJ2-3, with a tentative D call TRBD2 (5 bases). CDR3 length equals 17 residues. With 3 bases removed from V and 0 bases from J, the gap between germline ends came to 19 bases. Looked up from germline, CDR1 is SQVTM and CDR2 is ANQGSEA. CDR3 bases: TGCAGCGTTGATGGGGTGGGGAGATCCACTAGCACAGATACGCAGTATTTT. Its protein is CSVDGVGRSTSTDTQYF.

The genes are TRBV20-1 and TRBJ1-1; no reliable D call. In germline, CDR1 is DFQATT, CDR2 SNEGSKA (reference sequence). V dropped 7 bases and J dropped 10 bases, with 22 bases sitting between them. The CDR3 covers 13 residues. The DNA for the CDR3 is TGCAGTGGCACCGCCAACCCGGCCTCTGGAGCTTTCTTT. It translates to CSGTANPASGAFF.

In this sample, this clonotype turned up a few times. V is TRBV20-1 and J is TRBJ2-7; D might be TRBD1 (5 bases). The CDR3 covers 17 residues. The V gene lost 3 bases and the J gene lost 2 bases, with 23 bases spanning the gap. Germline CDR1 and CDR2: DFQATT and SNEGSKA (reference sequence). The CDR3: CSASPTLRVLLTYEQYF. The CDR3, as DNA: TGCAGTGCTAGCCCCACTCTCAGGGTACTCCTTACCTACGAGCAGTACTTC.

This clonotype has more than one count but fewer than ten. The chain couples TRBV7-9 to TRBJ1-1; 10 bases line up with TRBD1. Unmatched junction bases numbered 10, after V lost 7 bases and J lost 8 bases. CDR3 size: 14 residues. CDR1 and CDR2 (germline): SEHNR, FQNEAQ (reference sequence). CDR3 nucleotide sequence: TGTGCCAGCACCGACACGACAGGGGGCGACGAAGCTTTCTTT. This encodes CASTDTTGGDEAFF.

This clonotype showed up just a few times. The chain combines TRBV4-2 with TRBJ1-5; no reliable D call. Per the germline V gene, CDR1 is LGHNA and CDR2 is YNFKEQ. The V and J ends lost 0 bases and 0 bases respectively, with 15 bases between them. This CDR3 is built from 18 residues. CDR3 sequence (DNA): TGTGCCAGCAGCCAAGAAAGAGGCGGTGGTTATAGCAATCAGCCCCAGCATTTT. This encodes CASSQERGGGYSNQPQHF.